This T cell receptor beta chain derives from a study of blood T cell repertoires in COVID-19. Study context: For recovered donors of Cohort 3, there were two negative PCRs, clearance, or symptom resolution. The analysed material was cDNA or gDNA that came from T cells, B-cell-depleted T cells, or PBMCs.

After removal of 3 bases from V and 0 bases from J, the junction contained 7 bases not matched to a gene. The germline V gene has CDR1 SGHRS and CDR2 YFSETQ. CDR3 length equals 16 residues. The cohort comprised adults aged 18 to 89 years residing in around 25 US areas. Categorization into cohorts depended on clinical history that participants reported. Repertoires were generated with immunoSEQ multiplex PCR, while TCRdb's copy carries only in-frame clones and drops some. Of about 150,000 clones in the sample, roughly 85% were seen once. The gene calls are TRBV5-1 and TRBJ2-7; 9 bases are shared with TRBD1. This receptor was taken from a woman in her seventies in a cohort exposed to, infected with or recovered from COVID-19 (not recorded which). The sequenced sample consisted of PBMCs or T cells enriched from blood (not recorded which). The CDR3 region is CASSSRDRDLSYEQYF. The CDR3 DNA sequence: TGCGCCAGCAGCTCAAGGGACAGGGACCTCTCCTACGAGCAGTACTTC.